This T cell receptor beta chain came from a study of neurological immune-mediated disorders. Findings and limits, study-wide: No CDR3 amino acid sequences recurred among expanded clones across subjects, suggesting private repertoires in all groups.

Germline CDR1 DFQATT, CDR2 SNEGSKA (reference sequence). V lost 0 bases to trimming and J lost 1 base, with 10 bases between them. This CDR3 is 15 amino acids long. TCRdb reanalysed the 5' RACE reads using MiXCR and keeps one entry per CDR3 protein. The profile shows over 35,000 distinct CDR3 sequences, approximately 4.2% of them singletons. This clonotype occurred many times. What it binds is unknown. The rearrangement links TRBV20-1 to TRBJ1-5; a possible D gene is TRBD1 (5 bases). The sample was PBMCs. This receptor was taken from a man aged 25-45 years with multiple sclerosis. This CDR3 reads CSAREVQASNQPQHF. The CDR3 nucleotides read TGCAGTGCTAGAGAAGTACAGGCAAGCAATCAGCCCCAGCATTTT.